This entry lists 2 T cell receptor beta chains sequenced from one sample in a study of T cells in Graves' hyperthyroidism and ophthalmopathy. TCR beta CDR3 region amplification was performed from RNA transcripts. First-round RT-PCR targeting the TCR CDR3 was performed with the HTBI primer set. TCRdb recomputed calls from the multiplex PCR reads with MiXCR, one row per CDR3 protein. This repertoire shows 500,000 to 600,000 distinct CDR3 sequences, less than 20% found once; its top ten account for approximately 50%. Specimen: blood. These TCRs come from a man aged 35-49 years with Graves' ophthalmopathy.

Ten or more counts support this clonotype. This sequence joins TRBV11-2 and TRBJ1-1, with D unclear. This CDR3 comprises 14 residues. Germline V gene data show CDR1 as SGHAT and CDR2 as FQNNGV. V gave up 1 base and J gave up 4 bases, with 10 bases separating them. The CDR3 sequence: CASSLGNWGTEAFF. DNA of the CDR3: TGTGCCAGCAGCTTAGGGAATTGGGGCACTGAAGCTTTCTTT.

In its sample, this clonotype was seen many times. This chain links TRBV28 with TRBJ2-1; TRBD1 matches 7 bases. The CDR3 consists of 17 residues. The V and J ends lost 4 bases and 1 base, in that order; junction bases with no gene match: 10. Germline V lookup: CDR1 MDHEN, CDR2 SYDVKM. The CDR3 sequence: CASSSPPGRGSYNEQFF. In nucleotides, the CDR3 is TGTGCCAGCAGTTCCCCCCCCGGCAGGGGGTCCTACAATGAGCAGTTCTTC.